This T cell receptor beta chain was profiled in a study of T cells in Graves' hyperthyroidism and ophthalmopathy. General study results and limits: Most expanded thyroid clonotypes above 0.001 recurred in blood.

Amplification of TCR beta CDR3 regions was performed using RNA transcripts as template. The HTBI primer set served for first-round RT-PCR of the TCR CDR3. MiXCR, applied by TCRdb to the multiplex PCR reads, yields one record per CDR3 protein. The data show about 640,000 distinct CDR3 sequences, less than 25% seen once. This clonotype appeared a few times. Its antigen is as yet unknown. Uncontrolled infection, other autoimmune disease, pregnancy and lactation each barred patients from inclusion. This sequence was found in a young man with Graves' ophthalmopathy. The specimen was blood.

In DNA form, the CDR3 reads TGTGCCAGCAGCTCCTCGACAGGTTTGGCTTTCTTT. It translates to CASSSSTGLAFF. V and J are TRBV9 and TRBJ1-1; D may be TRBD1 (6 bases). This CDR3 region has 12 residues. Per the germline V gene, CDR1 is SGDLS and CDR2 is YYNGEE. The V end was cut by 4 bases, the J end by 11 bases, with 15 bases between. Complete variable domain (other parts from reference TRBV9 and TRBJ1-1): DSGVTQTPKHLITATGQRVTLRCSPRSGDLSVYWYQQSLDQGLQFLIQYYNGEERAKGNILERFSAQQFPDLHSELNLSSLELGDSALYFCASSSSTGLAFFGQGTRLTVV.